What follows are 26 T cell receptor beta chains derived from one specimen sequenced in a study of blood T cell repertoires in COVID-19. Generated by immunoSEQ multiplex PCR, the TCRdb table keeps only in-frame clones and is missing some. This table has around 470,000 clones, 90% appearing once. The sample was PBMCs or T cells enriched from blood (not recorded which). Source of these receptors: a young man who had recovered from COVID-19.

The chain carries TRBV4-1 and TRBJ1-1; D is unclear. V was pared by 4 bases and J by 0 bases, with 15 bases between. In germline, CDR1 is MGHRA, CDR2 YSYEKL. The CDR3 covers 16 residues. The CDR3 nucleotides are TGCGCCAGCAGCCGATCAAACGAGTTTTTGAACACTGAAGCTTTCTTT. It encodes CASSRSNEFLNTEAFF.

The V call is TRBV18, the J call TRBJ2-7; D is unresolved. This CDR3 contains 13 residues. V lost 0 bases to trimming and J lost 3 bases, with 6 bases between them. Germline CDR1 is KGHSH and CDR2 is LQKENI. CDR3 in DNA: TGTGCCAGCTCACCACCGGCAGGCTACGAGCAGTACTTC. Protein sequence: CASSPPAGYEQYF. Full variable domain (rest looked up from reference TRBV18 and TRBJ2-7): NAGVMQNPRHLVRRRGQEARLRCSPMKGHSHVYWYRQLPEEGLKFMVYLQKENIIDESGMPKERFSAEFPKEGPSILRIQQVVRGDSAAYFCASSPPAGYEQYFGPGTRLTVT.

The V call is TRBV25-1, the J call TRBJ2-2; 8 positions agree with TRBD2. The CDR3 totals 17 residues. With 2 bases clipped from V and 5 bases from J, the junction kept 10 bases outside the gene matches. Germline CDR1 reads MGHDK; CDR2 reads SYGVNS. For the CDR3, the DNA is TGTGCCAGCAGTGAAGGGGGAAGCGGGAGTTCGACCGGGGAGCTGTTTTTT. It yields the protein CASSEGGSGSSTGELFF.

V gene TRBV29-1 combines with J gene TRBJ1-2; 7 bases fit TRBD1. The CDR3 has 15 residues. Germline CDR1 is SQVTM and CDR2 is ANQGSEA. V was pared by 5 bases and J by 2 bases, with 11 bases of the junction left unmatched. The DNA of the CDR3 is TGCAGCGTTTATGCGCGGGACAGCACCAACTATGGCTACACCTTC. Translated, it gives CSVYARDSTNYGYTF.

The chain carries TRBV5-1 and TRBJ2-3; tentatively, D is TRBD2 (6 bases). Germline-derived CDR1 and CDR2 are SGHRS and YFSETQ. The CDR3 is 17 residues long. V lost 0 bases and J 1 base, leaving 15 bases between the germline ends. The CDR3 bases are TGCGCCAGCAGCTTGGGAGAGTCTAGCGACCGCACAGATACGCAGTATTTT. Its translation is CASSLGESSDRTDTQYF.

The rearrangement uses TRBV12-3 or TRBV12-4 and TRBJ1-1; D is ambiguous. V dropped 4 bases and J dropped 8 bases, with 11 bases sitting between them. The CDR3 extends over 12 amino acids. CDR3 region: CASSSRVGEAFF. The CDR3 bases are TGTGCCAGCAGTTCTCGGGTCGGCGAAGCTTTCTTT.

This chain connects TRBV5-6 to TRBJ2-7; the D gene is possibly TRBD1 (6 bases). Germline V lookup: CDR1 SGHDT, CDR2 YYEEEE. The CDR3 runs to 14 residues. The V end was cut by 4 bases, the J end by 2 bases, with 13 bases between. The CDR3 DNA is TGTGCCAGCAGCCACGGACAGAGTCCCTACGAGCAGTACTTC. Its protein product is CASSHGQSPYEQYF. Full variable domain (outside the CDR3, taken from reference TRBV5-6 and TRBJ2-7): DAGVTQSPTHLIKTRGQQVTLRCSPKSGHDTVSWYQQALGQGPQFIFQYYEEEERQRGNFPDRFSGHQFPNYSSELNVNALLLGDSALYLCASSHGQSPYEQYFGPGTRLTVT.

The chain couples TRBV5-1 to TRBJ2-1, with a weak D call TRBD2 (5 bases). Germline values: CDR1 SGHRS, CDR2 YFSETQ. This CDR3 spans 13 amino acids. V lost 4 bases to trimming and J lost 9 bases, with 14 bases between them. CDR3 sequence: CASSPGLRTEQFF. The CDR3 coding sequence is TGCGCCAGCAGCCCGGGATTGAGGACTGAGCAGTTCTTC.

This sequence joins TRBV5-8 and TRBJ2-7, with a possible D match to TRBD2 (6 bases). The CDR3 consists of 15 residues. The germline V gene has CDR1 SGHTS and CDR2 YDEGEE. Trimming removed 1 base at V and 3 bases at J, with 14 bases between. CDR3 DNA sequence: TGTGCCAGCAGCTTGCCCCGGGGGATCGACTACGAGCAGTACTTC. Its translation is CASSLPRGIDYEQYF.

The CDR3 is CALQNRGNQPQHF. The CDR3 DNA reads as TGTGCCCTACAGAACAGAGGCAATCAGCCCCAGCATTTT. J is TRBJ1-5 and V is TRBV30; D not resolved. This CDR3 is 13 amino acids long. The V end was cut by 8 bases, the J end by 2 bases, with 13 bases between. Germline-derived CDR1 and CDR2 are GTSNPN and SVGIG (reference sequence).

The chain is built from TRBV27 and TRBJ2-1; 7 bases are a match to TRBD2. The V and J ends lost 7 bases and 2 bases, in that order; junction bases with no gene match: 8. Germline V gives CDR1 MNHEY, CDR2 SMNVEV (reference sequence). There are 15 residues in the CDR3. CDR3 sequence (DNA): TGTGCCAGCACACTAACCAGCGGGACCTACAATGAGCAGTTCTTC. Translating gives CASTLTSGTYNEQFF.

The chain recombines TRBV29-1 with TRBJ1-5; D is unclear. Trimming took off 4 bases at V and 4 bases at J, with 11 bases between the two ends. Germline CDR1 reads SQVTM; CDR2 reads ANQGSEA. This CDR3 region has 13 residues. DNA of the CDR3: TGCAGCGTTGTAGGTGGGCAGAATCAGCCCCAGCATTTT. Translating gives CSVVGGQNQPQHF.

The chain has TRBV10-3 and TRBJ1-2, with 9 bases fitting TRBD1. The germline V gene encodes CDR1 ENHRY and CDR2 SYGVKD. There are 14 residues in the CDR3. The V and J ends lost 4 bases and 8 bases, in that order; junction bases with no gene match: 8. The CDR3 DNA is TGTGCCATCAGTGTAACCGGGACAGGGTCCGGCTACACCTTC. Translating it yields CAISVTGTGSGYTF.

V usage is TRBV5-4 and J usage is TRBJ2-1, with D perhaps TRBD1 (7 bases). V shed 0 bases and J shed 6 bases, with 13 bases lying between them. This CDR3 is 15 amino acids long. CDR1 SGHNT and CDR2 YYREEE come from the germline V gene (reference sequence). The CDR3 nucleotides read TGTGCCAGCAGCTTGGAGGGGGCGCGGGGCAATGAGCAGTTCTTC. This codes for CASSLEGARGNEQFF.

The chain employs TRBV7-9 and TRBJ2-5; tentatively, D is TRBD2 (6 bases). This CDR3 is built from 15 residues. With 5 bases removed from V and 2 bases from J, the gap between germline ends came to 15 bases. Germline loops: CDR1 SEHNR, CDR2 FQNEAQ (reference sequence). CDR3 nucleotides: TGTGCCAGCAGCCCCCTAGCGACTGAGCAAGAGACCCAGTACTTC. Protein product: CASSPLATEQETQYF.

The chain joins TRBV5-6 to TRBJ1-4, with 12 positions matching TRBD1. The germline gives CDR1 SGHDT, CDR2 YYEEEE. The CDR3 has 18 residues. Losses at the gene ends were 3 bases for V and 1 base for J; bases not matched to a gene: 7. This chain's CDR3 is CASSSQGQGALTNEKLFF. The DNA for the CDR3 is TGTGCCAGCAGCTCCCAGGGACAGGGGGCGTTAACTAATGAAAAACTGTTTTTT.

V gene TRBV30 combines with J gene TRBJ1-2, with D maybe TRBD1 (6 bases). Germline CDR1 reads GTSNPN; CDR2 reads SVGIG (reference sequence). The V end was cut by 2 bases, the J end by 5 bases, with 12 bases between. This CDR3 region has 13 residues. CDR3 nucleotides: TGTGCCTGGAGTCAGGGGTCTTTGTATGGCTACACCTTC. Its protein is CAWSQGSLYGYTF.

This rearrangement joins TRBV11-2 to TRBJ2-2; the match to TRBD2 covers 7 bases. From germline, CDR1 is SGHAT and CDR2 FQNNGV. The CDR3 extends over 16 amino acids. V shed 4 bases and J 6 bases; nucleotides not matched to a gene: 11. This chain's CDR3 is CASSSGGLGGAGELFF. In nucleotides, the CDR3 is TGTGCCAGCAGCTCCGGTGGACTAGGCGGGGCCGGGGAGCTGTTTTTT.

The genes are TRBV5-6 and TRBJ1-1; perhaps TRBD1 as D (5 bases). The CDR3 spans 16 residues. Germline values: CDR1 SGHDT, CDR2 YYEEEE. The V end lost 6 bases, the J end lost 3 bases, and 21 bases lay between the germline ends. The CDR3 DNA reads TGTGCCAGCACCCGAACAGGTTCGGGTGGGGACACTGAAGCTTTCTTT. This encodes CASTRTGSGGDTEAFF.

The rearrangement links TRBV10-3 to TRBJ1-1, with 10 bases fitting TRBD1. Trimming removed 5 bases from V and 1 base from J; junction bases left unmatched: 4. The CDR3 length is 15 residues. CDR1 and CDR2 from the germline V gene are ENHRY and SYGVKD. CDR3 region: CAISRDRGPNTEAFF. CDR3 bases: TGTGCCATCAGTCGGGACAGGGGCCCGAACACTGAAGCTTTCTTT.

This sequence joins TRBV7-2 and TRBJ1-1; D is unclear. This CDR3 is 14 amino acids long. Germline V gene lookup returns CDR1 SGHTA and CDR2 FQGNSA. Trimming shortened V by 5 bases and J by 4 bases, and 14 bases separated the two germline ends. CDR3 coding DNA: TGTGCCAGCAGCCAACACGGGTTTGGCACTGAAGCTTTCTTT. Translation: CASSQHGFGTEAFF.

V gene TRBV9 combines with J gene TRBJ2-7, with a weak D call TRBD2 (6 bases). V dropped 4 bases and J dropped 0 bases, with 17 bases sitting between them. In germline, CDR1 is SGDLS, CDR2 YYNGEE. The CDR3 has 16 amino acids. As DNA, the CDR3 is TGTGCCAGCAGCCCGGATCCGGGGGTCCACTCCTACGAGCAGTACTTC. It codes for CASSPDPGVHSYEQYF.

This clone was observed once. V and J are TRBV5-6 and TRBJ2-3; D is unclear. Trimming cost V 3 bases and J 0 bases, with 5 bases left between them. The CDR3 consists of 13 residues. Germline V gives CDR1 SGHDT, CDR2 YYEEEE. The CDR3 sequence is CASSYQSTDTQYF. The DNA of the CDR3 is TGTGCCAGCAGCTACCAGAGCACAGATACGCAGTATTTT. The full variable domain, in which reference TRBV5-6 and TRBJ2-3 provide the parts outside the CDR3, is DAGVTQSPTHLIKTRGQQVTLRCSPKSGHDTVSWYQQALGQGPQFIFQYYEEEERQRGNFPDRFSGHQFPNYSSELNVNALLLGDSALYLCASSYQSTDTQYFGPGTRLTVL.

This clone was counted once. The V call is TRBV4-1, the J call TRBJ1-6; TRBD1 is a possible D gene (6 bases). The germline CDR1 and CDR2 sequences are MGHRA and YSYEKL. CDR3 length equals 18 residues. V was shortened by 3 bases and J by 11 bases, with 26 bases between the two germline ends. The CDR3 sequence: CASSHVYPAQGPKTPLHF. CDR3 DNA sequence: TGCGCCAGCAGCCATGTGTATCCTGCACAGGGCCCCAAAACACCCCTCCACTTT.

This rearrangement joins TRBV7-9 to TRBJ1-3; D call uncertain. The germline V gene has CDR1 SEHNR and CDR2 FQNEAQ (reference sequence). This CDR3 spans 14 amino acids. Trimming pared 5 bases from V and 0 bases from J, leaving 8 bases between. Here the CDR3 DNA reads TGTGCCAGCAGCCTGACTTCCTCTGGAAACACCATATATTTT. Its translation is CASSLTSSGNTIYF.

The CDR3: CASSLGGQVSSYNEQFF. DNA for the CDR3: TGTGCCAGCAGCTTGGGGGGACAGGTGAGCTCCTACAATGAGCAGTTCTTC. The V and J genes are TRBV5-4 and TRBJ2-1; TRBD1 matches at 8 bases. CDR3 length: 17 amino acids. J gave up 0 bases and V 0 bases, and 5 bases lay outside the gene matches. Germline CDR1 and CDR2: SGHNT and YYREEE (reference sequence).